This record concerns one TCR beta chain sequence. Its antigen is unknown. These data belong to a study of T cell responses to AZD1222 COVID-19 vaccine. Whole-study results and caveats: Following two doses of AZD1222, Spike-specific TCR breadth and depth rose. CD4 TCRs linked to vaccination spanned spike, dominating at 160-218 and 743-854.

Measured with immunoSEQ multiplex PCR; TCRdb has only the in-frame clones, and not every one. The data show about 130,000 clones, with roughly 90% seen just once and 3.5% to 5% held by the top ten. The sequence was obtained from an adult in good health. The specimen was peripheral blood, collected on day 0 of AZD1222 vaccination.

This CDR3 reads CASSPRGDRGKNIQYF. The CDR3, as DNA: TGTGCCAGCTCACCTCGGGGGGACAGGGGAAAAAACATTCAGTACTTC. The V and J genes are TRBV18 and TRBJ2-4; 10 nucleotides agree with TRBD1. The CDR3 is 16 residues long. The ends lost 3 bases at V and 4 bases at J; junction bases unmatched: 6. The germline CDR1 and CDR2 sequences are KGHSH and LQKENI.